This is a list of T cell receptor beta chains from one sample in a study of PD-L1 blockade in urothelial cancer. Profiling relied on immunoSEQ multiplex PCR, and the TCRdb table lists in-frame clones only, not all of them. The sample yields about 100,000 clones, around 90% seen once. This specimen was PBMCs, taken around atezolizumab (anti-PD-L1) treatment. The source is a woman at least 80 years old with urothelial cancer. The CDR3 runs from the conserved cysteine through the conserved F or W. A D gene is named only where the DNA matches it firmly. Rows may omit the clone size; those that give it use once, few, many or a size class.

d_gene: TRBD1
len: 14
j_gene: TRBJ1-1
abundance: NA
v_gene: TRBV6-5
CDR3nt: TGTGCCAGCAGAGCGACAGGGTCGTTGACTGAAGCTTTCTTT
CDR3aa: CASRATGSLTEAFF

d_gene: TRBD1
len: 13
j_gene: TRBJ1-1
abundance: NA
v_gene: TRBV29-1
CDR3nt: TGCAGCGCCAAGGGACAGGGGAACACTGAAGCTTTCTTT
CDR3aa: CSAKGQGNTEAFF

d_gene: NA
len: 13
j_gene: TRBJ2-5
abundance: NA
v_gene: TRBV7-3
CDR3nt: TGTGCCAGCAGCCCCGTGGGGGCAGAGACCCAGTACTTC
CDR3aa: CASSPVGAETQYF

d_gene: NA
len: 15
j_gene: TRBJ2-2
abundance: few
v_gene: TRBV18
CDR3nt: TGTGCCAGCTCACCACCGGGCTGGTCCACCGGGGAGCTGTTTTTT
CDR3aa: CASSPPGWSTGELFF

d_gene: TRBD1
len: 16
j_gene: TRBJ1-2
abundance: NA
v_gene: TRBV5-6
CDR3nt: TGTGCCAGCAACCGGGACAGGGGGTCCTCTAACTATGGCTACACCTTC
CDR3aa: CASNRDRGSSNYGYTF

d_gene: NA
len: 13
j_gene: TRBJ2-7
abundance: once
v_gene: TRBV5-4
CDR3nt: TGTGCCAGCAGCTTGCTGCCTCGGGACGAGCAGTACTTC
CDR3aa: CASSLLPRDEQYF

d_gene: TRBD2
len: 17
j_gene: TRBJ2-1
abundance: NA
v_gene: TRBV11-2
CDR3nt: TGTGCCAGCAGCCCTAGCCCGGGAGGGGTCCTAGGCAATGAGCAGTTCTTC
CDR3aa: CASSPSPGGVLGNEQFF

d_gene: NA
len: 11
j_gene: TRBJ2-7
abundance: NA
v_gene: TRBV7-9
CDR3nt: TGTGCCAGCAGCTTATCAGGGGAGCAGTACTTC
CDR3aa: CASSLSGEQYF

d_gene: NA
len: 16
j_gene: TRBJ2-2
abundance: NA
v_gene: TRBV27
CDR3nt: TGTGCCAGCAGTTTATTACACCAACCGAACACCGGGGAGCTGTTTTTT
CDR3aa: CASSLLHQPNTGELFF

d_gene: NA
len: 12
j_gene: TRBJ1-1
abundance: NA
v_gene: TRBV5-6
CDR3nt: TGTGCCAGCAGCTTGGCGGGAGGGGGGGCTTTCTTT
CDR3aa: CASSLAGGGAFF

d_gene: TRBD2
len: 15
j_gene: TRBJ2-2
abundance: NA
v_gene: TRBV10-2
CDR3nt: TGCGCCAGCAGTGACGCCTTAGCGGGAACCGGGGAGCTGTTTTTT
CDR3aa: CASSDALAGTGELFF

d_gene: TRBD1
len: 15
j_gene: TRBJ2-1
abundance: NA
v_gene: TRBV5-1
CDR3nt: TGCGCCAGCAGCCTAGGCTACAGGGGAAACAATGAGCAGTTCTTC
CDR3aa: CASSLGYRGNNEQFF

d_gene: TRBD1
len: 15
j_gene: TRBJ1-5
abundance: NA
v_gene: TRBV5-1
CDR3nt: TGCGCCAGCAGCTTGGCAGGGGGTTCCAATCAGCCCCAGCATTTT
CDR3aa: CASSLAGGSNQPQHF

d_gene: NA
len: 15
j_gene: TRBJ1-5
abundance: few
v_gene: TRBV9
CDR3nt: TGTGCCAGCAGCGTCACACAATATAGCAATCAGCCCCAGCATTTT
CDR3aa: CASSVTQYSNQPQHF

d_gene: TRBD1
len: 15
j_gene: TRBJ1-5
abundance: NA
v_gene: TRBV6-1
CDR3nt: TGTGCCAGCACCTCCGGGACAGTAGGGTTTAGACCCCAGCATTTT
CDR3aa: CASTSGTVGFRPQHF

d_gene: NA
len: 14
j_gene: TRBJ1-2
abundance: few
v_gene: TRBV5-6
CDR3nt: TGTGCCAGCAGCGAAACAGGGATCACGGCGGGCTACACCTTC
CDR3aa: CASSETGITAGYTF

d_gene: NA
len: 11
j_gene: TRBJ1-4
abundance: NA
v_gene: TRBV30
CDR3nt: TGTGCCCTATCATTTAATGAAAAACTGTTTTTT
CDR3aa: CALSFNEKLFF

d_gene: NA
len: 16
j_gene: TRBJ1-2
abundance: NA
v_gene: TRBV4-2
CDR3nt: TGTGCCAGCAGCCAAGAAGGCAGGGCCGTTGAATATGGCTACACCTTC
CDR3aa: CASSQEGRAVEYGYTF

d_gene: TRBD2
len: 15
j_gene: TRBJ2-1
abundance: NA
v_gene: TRBV15
CDR3nt: TGTGCCACCAGCAGAGAGCTAGCGGTATACAATGAGCAGTTCTTC
CDR3aa: CATSRELAVYNEQFF

d_gene: TRBD1
len: 12
j_gene: TRBJ1-1
abundance: once
v_gene: TRBV27
CDR3nt: TGTGCCAGCAGTACCCGGGACAGTGGAGCTTTCTTT
CDR3aa: CASSTRDSGAFF